The T cell receptor beta chain described here comes from a study of graft-versus-host responses after intestinal transplantation. Study-level background: Recipients had transplants, and these were multivisceral, liver-intestinal, or isolated intestinal. Anti-thymocyte globulin induction was given to all recipients, followed by tacrolimus and steroids for approximately three years.

Study-level results: GvH clonotypes were identified within recipient marrow, with a subset emerging first in ileum or blood. Within allografts, high graft-versus-host to host-versus-graft clonal ratios were seen among patients with graft-donor T cell macrochimerism.

Here immunoSEQ multiplex PCR was the method, and the copy in TCRdb shows in-frame clones only, minus some. The top ten clones hold approximately 0.25% of a sample with about 120,000 clones, approximately 92% of them seen once. Germline V CDR1 and CDR2: MNHNS, SASEGT. This CDR3 is 15 amino acids long. The V end was cut by 8 bases, the J end by 0 bases, with 14 bases between. Comment on this clone: Its antigen is unidentified.

V is TRBV6-1 and J is TRBJ1-3, with no clear D. This receptor was obtained from a human donor who was the organ donor for an intestinal transplant. The sample consisted of unstimulated CD4+ T cells sorted from spleen or lymph node cells, taken before transplant. The CDR3: CASGNIPSSGNTIYF. CDR3 coding DNA: TGTGCCAGCGGAAACATCCCGAGCTCTGGAAACACCATATATTTT.